The 26 T cell receptor beta chains below come from one sample, sequenced in a study of blood T cell repertoires in COVID-19. Sequencing used immunoSEQ multiplex PCR; TCRdb keeps in-frame clones, though not all of them. This repertoire shows about 140,000 clones, about 87% found once; its top ten account for about 2.5%. Source material: peripheral blood. Receptors were obtained from a human donor with COVID-19, enrolled during active disease. The donor label of this sample is uncertain.

The chain employs TRBV11-3 and TRBJ2-1; 8 bases align to TRBD2. Trimming took 7 bases from V and 2 from J; bases not matched to a gene: 7. The CDR3 sequence is 15 residues long. Per germline, CDR1 SGHNT and CDR2 YENEEA. Here the CDR3 reads CASKSGGPTYNEQFF. In nucleotides, the CDR3 is TGTGCCAGCAAAAGCGGGGGACCTACCTACAATGAGCAGTTCTTC. The full variable domain, completed using reference TRBV11-3 and TRBJ2-1, is EAGVVQSPRYKIIEKKQPVAFWCNPISGHNTLYWYLQNLGQGPELLIRYENEEAVDDSQLPKDRFSAERLKGVDSTLKIQPAELGDSAVYLCASKSGGPTYNEQFFGPGTRLTVL.

With respect to this clone: The same CDR3 can be traced to other DNA sequences in this sample. This sequence joins TRBV5-1 and TRBJ1-1; unclear D gene. Germline CDR1 is SGHRS and CDR2 is YFSETQ. V was cut by 3 bases and J by 1 base, with 7 bases left in between. This CDR3 spans 13 amino acids. The CDR3 reads CASSSTGNTEAFF. As DNA, the CDR3 is TGCGCCAGCAGCTCGACGGGGAACACTGAAGCTTTCTTT. The variable domain in full, completed from reference TRBV5-1 and TRBJ1-1, reads KAGVTQTPRYLIKTRGQQVTLSCSPISGHRSVSWYQQTPGQGLQFLFEYFSETQRNKGNFPGRFSGRQFSNSRSEMNVSTLELGDSALYLCASSSTGNTEAFFGQGTRLTVV.

The chain couples TRBV2 to TRBJ1-1, with 8 nucleotides matching TRBD1. CDR1 is SNHLY, CDR2 FYNNEI, per germline. With V trimmed by 8 bases and J by 7 bases, 6 bases remained unmatched. The CDR3 loop spans 12 amino acids. The CDR3 reads CASGQQGVEAFF. DNA of the CDR3: TGTGCCAGCGGCCAACAGGGGGTTGAAGCTTTCTTT. Drawing the rest from reference TRBV2 and TRBJ1-1, the complete variable domain is EPEVTQTPSHQVTQMGQEVILRCVPISNHLYFYWYRQILGQKVEFLVSFYNNEISEKSEIFDDQFSVERPDGSNFTLKIRSTKLEDSAMYFCASGQQGVEAFFGQGTRLTVV.

The chain couples TRBV2 to TRBJ2-5; D call uncertain. CDR1 and CDR2 (germline): SNHLY, FYNNEI. The V gene lost 6 bases and the J gene lost 3 bases, with 2 bases spanning the gap. The CDR3 is 10 residues long. CDR3 residues: CASSKETQYF. In DNA form, the CDR3 reads TGTGCCAGCAGCAAAGAGACCCAGTACTTC.

This clone was seen a single time. This chain joins TRBV29-1 and TRBJ2-7, with unresolved D. Trimming removed 6 bases at V and 2 bases at J, with 17 bases between. Germline CDR1 reads SQVTM; CDR2 reads ANQGSEA. The CDR3 runs to 14 residues. The CDR3 spells CSVKSNELTYEQYF. The CDR3 DNA reads TGCAGCGTCAAATCGAACGAGCTAACCTACGAGCAGTACTTC.

J is TRBJ2-5 and V is TRBV25-1; tentative D call: TRBD1 (6 bases). This CDR3 spans 17 amino acids. The ends were cut back, 3 bases at V and 5 bases at J, with 22 bases in the middle. Germline-derived CDR1 and CDR2 are MGHDK and SYGVNS. The CDR3 DNA sequence: TGTGCCAGCAGTGACTCCGGACGGTCTGGGGGCGCGGAGACCCAGTACTTC. Encoded protein: CASSDSGRSGGAETQYF.

This chain uses TRBV5-4 with TRBJ2-5; 9 bases line up with TRBD2. In germline, CDR1 is SGHNT, CDR2 YYREEE (reference sequence). Trimming at V came to 3 bases and at J to 2 bases, leaving 14 bases not matched to a gene. The CDR3 is 18 residues long. The CDR3 DNA reads as TGTGCCAGCAGCTCCGGGACTAGCAGGATAAGGGCTCAAGAGACCCAGTACTTC. Amino acids: CASSSGTSRIRAQETQYF.

This rearrangement joins TRBV7-9 to TRBJ1-3; D is uncertain. Germline lookup yields CDR1 SEHNR and CDR2 FQNEAQ (reference sequence). Deletions cut 5 bases from V and 4 bases from J, with 15 bases between. The CDR3 has 15 residues. The CDR3 bases are TGTGCCAGCAGCGACCCTCAGCCGGGGGGAAACACCATATATTTT. Translating gives CASSDPQPGGNTIYF.

The chain is built from TRBV5-1 and TRBJ2-7, with D tentatively TRBD1 (7 bases). Germline CDR1 SGHRS, CDR2 YFSETQ. V was trimmed by 4 bases and J by 0 bases, leaving 11 bases between them. CDR3 length equals 14 residues. The CDR3 region has the DNA TGCGCCAGCAGCGGGGGGACAGCCTCCTACGAGCAGTACTTC. Its translation: CASSGGTASYEQYF.

The CDR3 here is CASSYSKRGRVNEQYF. The DNA for the CDR3 is TGTGCCAGCAGTTACTCGAAGAGGGGGCGCGTCAACGAGCAGTACTTC. This sequence joins TRBV6-5 and TRBJ2-7; 7 bases map to TRBD1. The CDR3 length is 16 residues. Germline assignment: CDR1 MNHEY and CDR2 SVGAGI. V dropped 0 bases and J dropped 5; count of bases not matched to a gene: 10.

The chain joins TRBV19 to TRBJ1-5; 7 nucleotides match TRBD1. V dropped 3 bases and J dropped 0; count of bases not matched to a gene: 5. The CDR3 contains 16 residues. Germline V CDR1 and CDR2: LNHDA, SQIVND (reference sequence). This chain's CDR3 is CASSMGRGNSNQPQHF. CDR3 bases: TGTGCCAGTAGTATGGGCAGGGGGAATAGCAATCAGCCCCAGCATTTT. The full variable domain, rest sourced from reference TRBV19 and TRBJ1-5, is DGGITQSPKYLFRKEGQNVTLSCEQNLNHDAMYWYRQDPGQGLRLIYYSQIVNDFQKGDIAEGYSVSREKKESFPLTVTSAQKNPTAFYLCASSMGRGNSNQPQHFGDGTRLSIL.

J is TRBJ1-1 and V is TRBV4-1, with D uncertain. Germline assignment: CDR1 MGHRA and CDR2 YSYEKL. Trimming removed 5 bases from V and 11 bases from J, with 18 bases in between. This CDR3 has 13 residues. CDR3 residues: CASSLGNGKGAFF. Here the CDR3 DNA reads TGCGCCAGCAGCTTAGGCAACGGGAAAGGGGCTTTCTTT.

V and J are TRBV5-1 and TRBJ1-1; no reliable D call. The germline CDR1 and CDR2 sequences are SGHRS and YFSETQ. This CDR3 is 13 amino acids long. The V end lost 1 base, the J end lost 2 bases, and 6 bases lay between the germline ends. CDR3 protein: CASSLTSNTEAFF. CDR3 coding DNA: TGCGCCAGCAGCTTGACGAGCAACACTGAAGCTTTCTTT.

The V and J genes are TRBV5-1 and TRBJ2-1; 9 nucleotides line up with TRBD2. The CDR3 is 17 amino acids. The V gene end was trimmed by 4 bases and the J gene end by 8 bases; junction bases not matched to a gene: 16. Germline V lookup: CDR1 SGHRS, CDR2 YFSETQ. Here the CDR3 DNA reads TGCGCCAGCAGCCAATCATTTAGCGGGAGCGTCGCCTATGAGCAGTTCTTC. It translates to CASSQSFSGSVAYEQFF.

The chain combines TRBV4-1 with TRBJ2-7, with 7 positions matching TRBD1. J was trimmed by 7 bases and V by 4 bases; bases with no gene match: 10. CDR1 and CDR2 from the germline V gene are MGHRA and YSYEKL. The CDR3 runs 14 residues. CDR3 sequence: CASSLRDRTREQYF. CDR3 DNA: TGCGCCAGCAGCCTCCGGGACAGAACTAGGGAGCAGTACTTC.

This clone has more than one count but fewer than ten. The V and J genes are TRBV9 and TRBJ2-7, with 9 bases aligning to TRBD1. The CDR3 has 16 residues. Germline V lookup: CDR1 SGDLS, CDR2 YYNGEE. V lost 3 bases, J lost 2 bases, and 9 bases stayed unmatched. The CDR3: CASSAHSGQGTYEQYF. In DNA form, the CDR3 reads TGTGCCAGCAGCGCCCACTCGGGACAGGGCACCTACGAGCAGTACTTC.

A single count supports this clone. The chain is built from TRBV5-1 and TRBJ1-1; 9 bases are shared with TRBD1. Germline V CDR1 and CDR2: SGHRS, YFSETQ. Unmatched junction bases numbered 6, after V lost 4 bases and J lost 2 bases. This CDR3 region has 15 residues. For the CDR3, the DNA is TGCGCCAGCAGCCCGGGACAGGGAATTAACACTGAAGCTTTCTTT. Translation: CASSPGQGINTEAFF.

The chain couples TRBV29-1 to TRBJ2-7, with 7 positions matching TRBD1. This CDR3 region has 12 residues. CDR1 and CDR2 from the germline V gene are SQVTM and ANQGSEA. With 4 bases clipped from V and 6 bases from J, the junction kept 6 bases outside the gene matches. The CDR3 protein is CSVGDRAGEQYF. As DNA, the CDR3 is TGCAGCGTTGGCGACAGGGCTGGCGAGCAGTACTTC.

The chain links TRBV19 to TRBJ2-4; 10 bases are a match to TRBD1. The CDR3 covers 15 residues. The V gene end was trimmed by 1 base and the J gene end by 9 bases; junction bases not matched to a gene: 6. Per the germline V gene, CDR1 is LNHDA and CDR2 is SQIVND (reference sequence). The CDR3 protein is CASSIGTGGGGIQYF. The DNA for the CDR3 is TGTGCCAGTAGTATAGGGACAGGGGGAGGTGGCATTCAGTACTTC.

Points on this clone: Other nucleotide sequences in the sample specify the same CDR3. The chain links TRBV5-4 to TRBJ1-2; D call uncertain. Trimming removed 4 bases from V and 1 base from J, with 2 bases in between. Germline values: CDR1 SGHNT, CDR2 YYREEE (reference sequence). The CDR3 sequence is 11 residues long. CDR3 in DNA: TGTGCCAGCAGCCTTAACTATGGCTACACCTTC. Its protein product is CASSLNYGYTF.

The chain joins TRBV29-1 to TRBJ2-6; 13 bases are shared with TRBD2. Germline V gene lookup returns CDR1 SQVTM and CDR2 ANQGSEA. The CDR3 contains 17 residues. V was clipped by 5 bases and J by 0 bases; unmatched bases: 4. The CDR3 DNA reads as TGCAGCGTTCCACTAGCGGGGGGGGCCTCTGGGGCCAACGTCCTGACTTTC. Its translation: CSVPLAGGASGANVLTF.

In this sample, this clone turned up a few times. The rearrangement joins TRBV7-9 to TRBJ1-1; D possibly corresponds to TRBD1 (6 bases). The ends were cut back, 1 base at V and 1 base at J, with 10 bases in the middle. The V gene's germline CDR1 is SEHNR and CDR2 FQNEAQ (reference sequence). This CDR3 is 15 amino acids long. The CDR3 reads CASSLERGANTEAFF. Here the CDR3 DNA reads TGTGCCAGCAGCTTAGAACGGGGGGCGAACACTGAAGCTTTCTTT.

The V gene is TRBV7-2, the J gene TRBJ1-1, with 7 nucleotides matching TRBD1. The CDR3 runs 12 residues. V shed 5 bases and J 7 bases; nucleotides not matched to a gene: 4. Germline assignment: CDR1 SGHTA and CDR2 FQGNSA. The CDR3 region has the DNA TGTGCCAGCAGCCTTAGACAGGGTGAAGCTTTCTTT. Translation: CASSLRQGEAFF.

V usage is TRBV18 and J usage is TRBJ1-1; 11 nucleotides agree with TRBD1. This CDR3 is built from 14 residues. Trimming at V came to 4 bases and at J to 11 bases, leaving 9 bases not matched to a gene. The V gene's germline CDR1 is KGHSH and CDR2 LQKENI. The CDR3 region is CASSLRTGGLSAFF. CDR3 sequence (DNA): TGTGCCAGCTCACTCCGGACAGGGGGCTTATCGGCTTTCTTT. Drawing the rest from reference TRBV18 and TRBJ1-1, the complete variable domain is NAGVMQNPRHLVRRRGQEARLRCSPMKGHSHVYWYRQLPEEGLKFMVYLQKENIIDESGMPKERFSAEFPKEGPSILRIQQVVRGDSAAYFCASSLRTGGLSAFFGQGTRLTVV.

V gene TRBV5-4 combines with J gene TRBJ1-1, with no clear D. Germline V gene sequence: CDR1 SGHNT, CDR2 YYREEE (reference sequence). The CDR3 runs 13 residues. Deletions cut 6 bases from V and 1 base from J, with 10 bases between. CDR3 amino acids: CASTEQRNTEAFF. CDR3 bases: TGTGCCAGCACCGAACAGAGGAACACTGAAGCTTTCTTT.

The chain has TRBV5-6 and TRBJ1-2, with TRBD1 identical over 9 bases. J was trimmed by 5 bases and V by 5 bases; bases with no gene match: 10. The CDR3 is 15 residues long. Germline CDR1 is SGHDT and CDR2 is YYEEEE. The CDR3 region is CASRTVGQGVYGYTF. DNA for the CDR3: TGTGCCAGCAGGACCGTGGGACAGGGAGTATATGGCTACACCTTC.